Below, 20 T cell receptor beta chains from the same sample are listed, as sequenced in a study of sequential checkpoint blockade in melanoma. Clones were sequenced by immunoSEQ multiplex PCR, and TCRdb holds only the in-frame ones, with some missing. The sample shows some 19,000 clones, about 66% of them seen only once. Treatment denoted: randomized to nivolumab then ipilimumab (arm A) or the reverse (arm B). Specimen: CD8+ T cells sorted from blood (inferred from file names), collected from a patient given nivolumab and ipilimumab in sequence. The receptors shown here come from a human donor with melanoma.

The chain has TRBV6-6 and TRBJ2-1; TRBD1 might be the D (6 bases). Germline assignment: CDR1 MNHNY and CDR2 SVGAGI (reference sequence). This CDR3 contains 13 residues. V lost 8 bases and J lost 4, with 12 bases in between. In DNA, the CDR3 is TGTGCCAGCTCGGACAGCCTTTACAATGAGCAGTTCTTC. Protein sequence: CASSDSLYNEQFF.

This clone was recorded a few times. V is TRBV9 and J is TRBJ2-5; D is unclear. This CDR3 is 12 amino acids long. CDR1 and CDR2 from the germline V gene are SGDLS and YYNGEE. V was shortened by 3 bases and J by 3 bases, with 6 bases between the two germline ends. Written as DNA, the CDR3 is TGTGCCAGCAGCGCCCCGGAAGAGACCCAGTACTTC. It translates to CASSAPEETQYF.

This clone was observed once. The chain links TRBV30 to TRBJ1-2, with D hard to call. Per germline, CDR1 GTSNPN and CDR2 SVGIG (reference sequence). V shed 4 bases and J shed 2 bases, with 5 bases lying between them. This CDR3 is built from 11 residues. The CDR3 reads CAWTENYGYTF. CDR3 DNA sequence: TGTGCCTGGACGGAGAACTATGGCTACACCTTC.

This chain connects TRBV27 to TRBJ2-7; D perhaps matches TRBD1 (5 bases). The CDR3 spans 12 residues. Germline-derived CDR1 and CDR2 are MNHEY and SMNVEV (reference sequence). The V gene lost 6 bases and the J gene lost 6 bases, with 12 bases spanning the gap. CDR3 protein: CASRAQGSEQYF. CDR3 coding DNA: TGTGCCAGCAGAGCCCAGGGTTCCGAGCAGTACTTC.

This chain uses TRBV6-1 with TRBJ2-1; tentatively, D is TRBD1 (5 bases). Germline values: CDR1 MNHNS, CDR2 SASEGT. V was pared by 7 bases and J by 2 bases, with 15 bases between. This CDR3 is 15 amino acids long. The CDR3 DNA reads TGTGCCAGCATTCCCAGAGACAGAACCTACAATGAGCAGTTCTTC. This gives the protein CASIPRDRTYNEQFF.

The chain carries TRBV14 and TRBJ1-2; TRBD1 is a possible D gene (5 bases). The germline CDR1 and CDR2 sequences are SGHDN and FVKESK. This CDR3 contains 16 residues. Trimming removed 1 base at V and 4 bases at J, with 16 bases between. Here the CDR3 DNA reads TGTGCCAGCAGCCAAGTGGGTCAGGGCACTGGCTATGGCTACACCTTC. This translates into CASSQVGQGTGYGYTF.

V and J are TRBV11-1 and TRBJ2-7, with TRBD1 matching over 8 bases. The CDR3 spans 15 residues. J lost 6 bases, V lost 5 bases, and 12 bases had no gene match. The V gene's germline CDR1 is SGHAT and CDR2 FQDESV (reference sequence). Written as DNA, the CDR3 is TGTGCCAGCAGCCCCCCGGACAGGGACCTTTCCGAGCAGTACTTC. Its protein product is CASSPPDRDLSEQYF.

The chain combines TRBV5-4 with TRBJ2-7; TRBD2 matches at 7 bases. The V and J ends lost 3 bases and 7 bases, in that order; junction bases with no gene match: 16. Germline CDR1 reads SGHNT; CDR2 reads YYREEE (reference sequence). The CDR3 length is 16 residues. CDR3 protein: CASSSGSGGSYGEQYF. CDR3 coding DNA: TGTGCCAGCAGCTCAGGATCGGGCGGGAGTTATGGGGAGCAGTACTTC.

The chain uses TRBV2 and TRBJ2-7, with 10 bases aligning to TRBD1. Germline V gives CDR1 SNHLY, CDR2 FYNNEI. V trimming: 10 bases; J trimming: 3 bases; junction bases outside the gene matches: 15. The CDR3 runs to 16 residues. The CDR3 loop reads CATQGSTGGSFYEQYF. CDR3 DNA: TGTGCCACCCAGGGATCGACAGGGGGCAGTTTCTACGAGCAGTACTTC.

The V gene is TRBV10-3, the J gene TRBJ1-5; a possible D gene is TRBD1 (6 bases). The germline V gene encodes CDR1 ENHRY and CDR2 SYGVKD. Trimming shortened V by 1 base and J by 9 bases, and 10 bases separated the two germline ends. The CDR3 contains 13 residues. The CDR3 region has the DNA TGTGCCATCAGTGAGTTAACAGGGTGGCCCCAGCATTTT. Translated: CAISELTGWPQHF.

This rearrangement joins TRBV2 to TRBJ2-7, with TRBD1 matching 9 bases. Germline values: CDR1 SNHLY, CDR2 FYNNEI. The CDR3 contains 12 residues. The trim removed 11 bases at V and 5 bases at J, leaving 7 bases unmatched. CDR3 nucleotide sequence: TGTGCCGGGGGGACAGGGAACGACGAGCAGTACTTC. It yields the protein CAGGTGNDEQYF.

In its sample, this clone was seen once. The chain couples TRBV7-6 to TRBJ2-1; 10 nucleotides align to TRBD2. The CDR3 has 15 amino acids. Germline assignment: CDR1 SGHVS and CDR2 FNYEAQ. The V segment lost 5 bases and the J segment 4 bases; nucleotides outside the gene matches: 5. CDR3 in amino acids: CASSPLAGEYNEQFF. The CDR3 nucleotides read TGTGCCAGCAGCCCCCTAGCGGGAGAATACAATGAGCAGTTCTTC.

The gene calls are TRBV15 and TRBJ2-3; 7 nucleotides agree with TRBD1. Losses at the gene ends were 4 bases for V and 3 bases for J; bases not matched to a gene: 10. Per germline, CDR1 LNHNV and CDR2 YYDKDF (reference sequence). The CDR3 is 16 amino acids. CDR3: CATSIAGTVITDTQYF. The DNA of the CDR3 is TGTGCCACCAGCATTGCCGGGACAGTAATAACAGATACGCAGTATTTT.

By sample share, this clone is medium-sized. The CDR3 here is CASSQDITNEKLFF. CDR3 DNA: TGCGCCAGCAGCCAAGATATAACTAATGAAAAACTGTTTTTT. The chain is built from TRBV4-3 and TRBJ1-4; D call uncertain. Germline lookup yields CDR1 LGHNA and CDR2 YSLEER. Trimming removed 0 bases at V and 1 base at J, with 3 bases between. The CDR3 extends over 14 amino acids.

This sequence joins TRBV9 and TRBJ1-1; tentatively, D is TRBD1 (6 bases). The germline V gene has CDR1 SGDLS and CDR2 YYNGEE. The CDR3 sequence is 17 residues long. The V end lost 1 base, the J end lost 8 bases, and 24 bases lay between the germline ends. The CDR3 is CASSVTGSPLNEREAFF. The CDR3 DNA reads TGTGCCAGCAGCGTAACAGGGAGCCCTTTGAACGAACGCGAAGCTTTCTTT.

The chain recombines TRBV7-9 with TRBJ2-7; no reliable D call. This CDR3 contains 12 residues. Germline CDR1 and CDR2: SEHNR and FQNEAQ (reference sequence). V gave up 0 bases and J gave up 7 bases, with 7 bases separating them. CDR3 bases: TGTGCCAGCAGCTTAGCGGGCCGTGAGCAGTACTTC. The encoded protein is CASSLAGREQYF. The full variable domain, completed using reference TRBV7-9 and TRBJ2-7, is DTGVSQNPRHKITKRGQNVTFRCDPISEHNRLYWYRQTLGQGPEFLTYFQNEAQLEKSRLLSDRFSAERPKGSFSTLEIQRTEQGDSAMYLCASSLAGREQYFGPGTRLTVT.

The chain uses TRBV30 and TRBJ1-2; no reliable D call. The CDR3 consists of 11 residues. Between the trimmed V and J ends, which lost 6 bases and 8 bases, there was a span of 13 bases. In germline, CDR1 is GTSNPN, CDR2 SVGIG (reference sequence). CDR3 protein: CACLPLRGYTF. Here the CDR3 DNA reads TGTGCCTGCCTACCCTTACGGGGCTACACCTTC. The variable domain in full, completed from reference TRBV30 and TRBJ1-2, reads SQTIHQWPATLVQPVGSPLSLECTVEGTSNPNLYWYRQAAGRGLQLLFYSVGIGQISSEVPQNLSASRPQDRQFILSSKKLLLSDSGFYLCACLPLRGYTFGSGTRLTVV.

CDR3 protein: CASSPMAEAHQPQHF. For the CDR3, the DNA is TGTGCCAGTAGTCCTATGGCCGAGGCCCATCAGCCCCAGCATTTT. The J gene is TRBJ1-5, the V gene TRBV19, with no clear D. The V gene lost 5 bases and the J gene lost 5 bases, with 16 bases spanning the gap. Germline lookup yields CDR1 LNHDA and CDR2 SQIVND (reference sequence). The CDR3 extends over 15 amino acids.

This sequence joins TRBV7-3 and TRBJ1-5; D is unclear. V lost 2 bases, J lost 7 bases, and 9 bases lay in between. This CDR3 has 13 amino acids. Germline V gives CDR1 SGHTA, CDR2 FQGTGA. CDR3 in DNA: TGTGCCAGCAGCTTAGAGGGTGGCCAGCCCCAGCATTTT. It yields the protein CASSLEGGQPQHF.

The V and J genes are TRBV27 and TRBJ2-7; 10 positions match TRBD1. The CDR3 contains 16 residues. The J segment lost 3 bases and the V segment lost 3 bases, leaving 8 bases of the junction unmatched. The germline V gene has CDR1 MNHEY and CDR2 SMNVEV (reference sequence). CDR3 coding DNA: TGTGCCAGCAGTTTGTCCACCGGGACAGGGGTCTACGAGCAGTACTTC. This encodes CASSLSTGTGVYEQYF.